The 20 T cell receptor beta chains presented below share a single source sample, sequenced in a study of T-cell reconstitution after alpha-beta-depleted transplantation in children. Unique molecular identifiers were used in preparing the TCRbeta library. TCRdb passed the PCR reads through MiXCR, listing each CDR3 protein once. Among 450,000 to 550,000 distinct CDR3 sequences listed, roughly 10% were seen once. The input for sequencing was PBMCs, mostly from graft donor cells, taken 180 days after TCRalphabeta/CD19-depleted stem cell transplant. The receptors were gathered from a female patient aged 2 to 10 who had a stem cell transplant for aplastic anemia, so the T cells may come from the graft donor.

This clonotype came up many times. The chain carries TRBV12-3 or TRBV12-4 and TRBJ2-3; no reliable D call. V gave up 5 bases and J gave up 0 bases, with 12 bases separating them. This CDR3 spans 15 amino acids. The CDR3 coding sequence is TGTGCCAGCAGTCTCAGACCGTTTAGCACAGATACGCAGTATTTT. It encodes CASSLRPFSTDTQYF.

This chain joins TRBV9 and TRBJ2-1; D perhaps matches TRBD1 (6 bases). V lost 3 bases and J lost 3, with 7 bases in between. CDR3 length equals 13 residues. Germline CDR1 is SGDLS and CDR2 is YYNGEE. CDR3: CASSGTDYNEQFF. CDR3 DNA: TGTGCCAGCAGCGGGACAGACTACAATGAGCAGTTCTTC.

This chain links TRBV6-5 with TRBJ1-1; 7 positions match TRBD1. CDR3 length equals 14 residues. V lost 2 bases to trimming and J lost 1 base; unmatched junction nucleotides: 1. Germline V gene data show CDR1 as MNHEY and CDR2 as SVGAGI. The CDR3 DNA reads TGTGCCAGCAGTTACCACAGGGGGAACACTGAAGCTTTCTTT. It specifies CASSYHRGNTEAFF.

There are a few counts of this clonotype. This chain connects TRBV29-1 to TRBJ2-7, with D uncertain. With 4 bases removed from V and 5 bases from J, the gap between germline ends came to 6 bases. Germline V lookup: CDR1 SQVTM, CDR2 ANQGSEA. CDR3 length: 10 residues. In DNA, the CDR3 is TGCAGCGTTGGACGAGACGAGCAGTACTTC. Translated: CSVGRDEQYF.

This clonotype was observed a handful of times. The V and J genes are TRBV4-2 and TRBJ1-4, with D uncertain. Trimming removed 4 bases from V and 3 bases from J, with 12 bases in between. The CDR3 has 15 residues. From germline, CDR1 is LGHNA and CDR2 YNFKEQ. The CDR3 nucleotides are TGTGCCAGCAGCCCACCGGGATACCCTAATGAAAAACTGTTTTTT. Translation: CASSPPGYPNEKLFF.

This clonotype was observed a handful of times. V and J are TRBV5-6 and TRBJ2-1; 9 positions agree with TRBD2. The V segment lost 4 bases and the J segment 8 bases; nucleotides outside the gene matches: 22. The V gene's germline CDR1 is SGHDT and CDR2 YYEEEE. This CDR3 has 19 residues. CDR3 region: CASSPESARGREGRYEQFF. The CDR3 DNA is TGTGCCAGCAGCCCTGAATCCGCCAGAGGGCGGGAGGGCCGCTATGAGCAGTTCTTC.

The chain joins TRBV16 to TRBJ1-3; D uncertain. The CDR3 totals 17 residues. Trimming left V 3 bases short and J 0 bases short, with 15 bases between. Germline values: CDR1 KGHSY, CDR2 FQNENV. The chain's CDR3 is CASSHPPQRSSGNTIYF. In DNA form, the CDR3 reads TGTGCCAGCAGCCATCCCCCACAGCGAAGCTCTGGAAACACCATATATTTT.

In its sample, this clonotype was seen a few times. The CDR3 loop reads CASSLAGGLYEQYV. In DNA, the CDR3 is TGTGCCAGCAGCTTAGCGGGAGGCCTATACGAGCAGTACGTC. This chain uses TRBV7-2 with TRBJ2-7, with a tentative D call TRBD2 (6 bases). V was trimmed by 0 bases and J by 4 bases, leaving 10 bases between them. In germline, CDR1 is SGHTA, CDR2 FQGNSA. This CDR3 has 14 residues.

This clonotype was seen only a few times. CDR3: CASSVESDRVAEAFF. The CDR3 DNA reads TGTGCCAGCAGCGTAGAATCGGACAGGGTCGCTGAAGCTTTCTTT. The V gene is TRBV9, the J gene TRBJ1-1; 8 bases map to TRBD1. V shed 0 bases and J 6 bases; nucleotides not matched to a gene: 7. The CDR3 runs to 15 residues. CDR1 and CDR2 from the germline V gene are SGDLS and YYNGEE.

This sequence joins TRBV6-1 and TRBJ2-2; no definite D call. Trimming took 7 bases from V and 0 from J, leaving 12 bases between them. The CDR3 length is 15 residues. Germline CDR1 reads MNHNS; CDR2 reads SASEGT. Written as DNA, the CDR3 is TGTGCCAGCACCCTGGAACGGCCGAACACCGGGGAGCTGTTTTTT. Amino acid sequence: CASTLERPNTGELFF.

This clonotype was observed a few times. The chain is built from TRBV11-3 and TRBJ2-5; TRBD1 aligns across 9 bases. J was trimmed by 3 bases and V by 2 bases; bases with no gene match: 4. The CDR3 spans 15 residues. Germline V gene lookup returns CDR1 SGHNT and CDR2 YENEEA. CDR3 sequence (DNA): TGTGCCAGCAGCTTATTACAGGGGGCGGAAGAGACCCAGTACTTC. Translated, it gives CASSLLQGAEETQYF.

This clonotype was recorded many times. The chain employs TRBV7-8 and TRBJ2-7, with D perhaps given as TRBD1 or TRBD2 (6 bases each). The V and J ends lost 5 bases and 4 bases respectively, with 18 bases between them. Germline values: CDR1 SGHVS, CDR2 FQNEAQ. This CDR3 is 15 amino acids long. The CDR3 nucleotides read TGTGCCAGCAGCATCAAGAGGGGGGATGGGTACGAGCAGTACGTC. It is translated as CASSIKRGDGYEQYV.

This clonotype was seen a handful of times. This chain uses TRBV12-3 or TRBV12-4 with TRBJ1-1; D ambiguous. There are 12 residues in the CDR3. With 8 bases removed from V and 5 bases from J, the gap between germline ends came to 12 bases. The CDR3 spells CASGSKGTEAFF. In DNA form, the CDR3 reads TGTGCCAGCGGTTCGAAGGGTACTGAAGCTTTCTTT.

This clonotype was detected only a few times. This chain connects TRBV11-2 to TRBJ2-4; D might be TRBD2 (7 bases). V lost 4 bases to trimming and J lost 1 base, with 23 bases between them. The CDR3 covers 19 residues. The germline V gene has CDR1 SGHAT and CDR2 FQNNGV. In nucleotides, the CDR3 is TGTGCCAGCAGCTCGCTAGGGGGGGGTATCCCAGTTGCCAAAAACATTCAGTACTTC. Its translation: CASSSLGGGIPVAKNIQYF.

This sequence joins TRBV4-3 and TRBJ2-7; possibly TRBD1 for D (6 bases). Germline CDR1 and CDR2: LGHNA and YSLEER. The CDR3 consists of 15 residues. The germline V and J ends were trimmed by 1 base and 3 bases, with 13 bases remaining between them. This CDR3 is CASSQAAQGYYEQYF. CDR3 coding DNA: TGCGCCAGCAGCCAAGCAGCCCAGGGGTACTACGAGCAGTACTTC.

This clonotype showed up just a few times. V usage is TRBV7-8 and J usage is TRBJ1-2; 7 nucleotides agree with TRBD1. This CDR3 has 16 amino acids. V gave up 5 bases and J gave up 3 bases; unmatched junction bases: 12. Germline V CDR1 and CDR2: SGHVS, FQNEAQ. CDR3 sequence (DNA): TGTGCCAGCAGCCACCCCGAGGACAGGCTGGACTATGGCTACACCTTC. This sequence encodes CASSHPEDRLDYGYTF.

At least ten counts were recorded for this clonotype. The chain recombines TRBV5-1 with TRBJ1-2; a possible D gene is TRBD1 (5 bases). Trimming took 4 bases from V and 4 from J, leaving 20 bases between them. CDR3 length: 16 amino acids. The germline CDR1 and CDR2 sequences are SGHRS and YFSETQ. CDR3 nucleotide sequence: TGCGCCAGCAGCGGGACCGGGACCGCTAATTTCTATGGCTACACCTTC. Translated, it gives CASSGTGTANFYGYTF.

About this clonotype itself: One end of the junction varies from germline; a read error may be responsible. This sequence joins TRBV6-1 and TRBJ2-7, with TRBD2 identical over 9 bases. The CDR3 runs to 16 residues. The germline V gene encodes CDR1 MNHNS and CDR2 SASEGT. The CDR3 region has the DNA TGTGCCAGCAGAGGATACTTGAGCGGGAGGCCTACCAGCCCTAACTTC. Translation: CASRGYLSGRPTSPNF.

The rearrangement links TRBV29-1 to TRBJ1-4; 11 positions match TRBD1. The V gene end was trimmed by 4 bases and the J gene end by 7 bases; junction bases not matched to a gene: 11. From germline, CDR1 is SQVTM and CDR2 ANQGSEA. CDR3 length: 16 amino acids. The DNA of the CDR3 is TGCAGCGTTGCCCCGTGGGACAGGGGGTCGAGTGAAAAACTGTTTTTT. Amino acid sequence: CSVAPWDRGSSEKLFF.

The rearrangement links TRBV6-2 or TRBV6-3 to TRBJ2-1, with D hard to call. V was trimmed by 6 bases and J by 7 bases, leaving 4 bases between them. Germline values: CDR1 MNHEY, CDR2 SVGEGT. The CDR3 covers 10 residues. The CDR3 protein is CASRTNEQFF. CDR3 coding DNA: TGTGCCAGCAGAACGAATGAGCAGTTCTTC.